The clone carrying this TCR beta chain showed up just a few times. Its antigen is still unknown. The sample belongs to a study of response to subunit inactivated influenza vaccine. TCRdb re-analysed the RT-PCR reads in MiXCR, keeping a single row per CDR3 protein. The data contain fewer than 600,000 distinct CDR3 sequences, 7.2% of them singletons. General study points: Only a handful of new T cells, the authors suggested, are recruited with each seasonal influenza vaccination.

The specimen was PBMCs from blood, collected roughly 24 months after vaccination. This receptor was obtained from a man between 50 and 75 years old who received an inactivated influenza vaccine.

The CDR3 spells CSARPITGTGAYEQYF. CDR3 DNA: TGCAGTGCTAGACCGATTACCGGGACAGGGGCCTACGAGCAGTACTTC. V gene TRBV20-1 combines with J gene TRBJ2-7, with 10 nucleotides matching TRBD1. The CDR3 runs to 16 residues. From germline, CDR1 is DFQATT and CDR2 SNEGSKA (reference sequence). The trim removed 2 bases at V and 2 bases at J, leaving 9 bases unmatched.